Listed here are 15 T cell receptor beta chains from one sample, sequenced in a study of response to subunit inactivated influenza vaccine. TCRdb reprocessed the RT-PCR reads with MiXCR, giving one entry per CDR3 protein. The table shows under 550,000 distinct CDR3 sequences, with under 9% occurring only once. Sequencing used PBMCs from blood, obtained approximately 25 months after vaccination. Receptors originate from a man in his fifties or sixties who received an inactivated influenza vaccine.

This clonotype was counted a few times. The chain recombines TRBV4-1 with TRBJ2-5, with 12 positions matching TRBD2. J lost 1 base, V lost 1 base, and 7 bases had no gene match. Germline lookup yields CDR1 MGHRA and CDR2 YSYEKL. This CDR3 spans 18 amino acids. The CDR3 region is CASSQGFTSGGSQETQYF. In DNA form, the CDR3 reads TGCGCCAGCAGCCAAGGTTTTACTAGCGGGGGGTCCCAAGAGACCCAGTACTTC.

This clonotype was seen a few times. The CDR3 reads CSARDPGTGFYTGELFF. In nucleotides, the CDR3 is TGCAGTGCTAGAGATCCCGGGACAGGGTTTTACACCGGGGAGCTGTTTTTT. The chain is built from TRBV20-1 and TRBJ2-2, with 9 bases aligning to TRBD1. This CDR3 is 17 amino acids long. The V and J ends lost 0 bases and 3 bases, in that order; junction bases with no gene match: 8. CDR1 and CDR2 from the germline V gene are DFQATT and SNEGSKA (reference sequence).

This clonotype was seen only a few times. The V and J genes are TRBV24-1 and TRBJ2-3, with D unresolved. CDR1 is KGHDR and CDR2 is SFDVKD in the germline V gene. The CDR3 is made up of 16 amino acids. The germline V and J ends were trimmed by 3 bases and 0 bases, with 12 bases remaining between them. The CDR3 DNA is TGTGCCACCAGTGATGGGCGCAAGACTAGCACAGATACGCAGTATTTT. Translating gives CATSDGRKTSTDTQYF.

This clonotype was recorded at least ten times. The genes are TRBV12-3 or TRBV12-4 and TRBJ2-3; D ambiguous. This CDR3 spans 11 amino acids. V shed 6 bases and J shed 5 bases, with 6 bases lying between them. The CDR3 region has the DNA TGTGCCAGCAGCCCACAAGATACGCAGTATTTT. As protein: CASSPQDTQYF.

The J gene is TRBJ2-7, the V gene TRBV29-1; TRBD2 agrees at 10 bases. The V segment lost 4 bases and the J segment 6 bases; nucleotides outside the gene matches: 6. The CDR3 spans 13 residues. Germline CDR1 and CDR2: SQVTM and ANQGSEA. The CDR3 sequence: CSVGSSGSGEQYF. The CDR3 DNA reads as TGCAGCGTTGGGTCTAGCGGGAGTGGCGAGCAGTACTTC.

CDR3 amino acids: CASSEARGAPQHF. In nucleotides, the CDR3 is TGTGCCAGCAGTGAAGCGCGCGGGGCACCCCAGCATTTT. The gene calls are TRBV6-1 and TRBJ1-5; possibly TRBD1 for D (5 bases). V was shortened by 0 bases and J by 10 bases, with 10 bases between the two germline ends. The CDR3 runs to 13 residues. The germline V gene encodes CDR1 MNHNS and CDR2 SASEGT.

A few counts support this clonotype. The chain links TRBV19 to TRBJ2-1; TRBD1 is a possible D gene (6 bases). The CDR3 runs to 15 residues. CDR1 LNHDA and CDR2 SQIVND come from the germline V gene (reference sequence). Trimming pared 4 bases from V and 2 bases from J, leaving 12 bases between. The DNA for the CDR3 is TGTGCCAGTAGTAAGTATCGGGACACCTACAATGAGCAGTTCTTC. Residues: CASSKYRDTYNEQFF.

This clonotype was observed at least ten times. The J gene is TRBJ2-2, the V gene TRBV2; perhaps D is TRBD1 or TRBD2 (5 bases each). CDR1 is SNHLY, CDR2 FYNNEI, per germline. With 7 bases removed from V and 4 bases from J, the gap between germline ends came to 16 bases. The CDR3 covers 15 residues. CDR3 DNA sequence: TGTGCCAGCACCACCGGGACGATCGGCACCGGGGAGCTGTTTTTT. Encoded protein: CASTTGTIGTGELFF.

The sample holds many counts of this clonotype. This chain uses TRBV20-1 with TRBJ1-1; D not resolved. Germline V gene data show CDR1 as DFQATT and CDR2 as SNEGSKA (reference sequence). The CDR3 runs 11 residues. The CDR3 here is CIGFLNTEAFF. CDR3 DNA: TGCATAGGGTTTCTGAACACTGAAGCTTTCTTT.

J is TRBJ2-1 and V is TRBV4-3; D is ambiguous. Germline CDR1 LGHNA, CDR2 YSLEER. CDR3 size: 15 residues. Trimming shortened V by 0 bases and J by 5 bases, and 11 bases separated the two germline ends. Here the CDR3 reads CASSQDRNWDNEQFF. The CDR3 DNA reads as TGCGCCAGCAGCCAAGATCGTAACTGGGACAATGAGCAGTTCTTC.

This clonotype was observed at least ten times. The rearrangement uses TRBV5-1 and TRBJ2-2; either TRBD1 or TRBD2 may fit D (5 bases each). This CDR3 has 15 residues. Deletions cut 1 base from V and 0 bases from J, with 7 bases between. Germline V gives CDR1 SGHRS, CDR2 YFSETQ. CDR3 amino acids: CASSLRGANTGELFF. The CDR3 coding sequence is TGCGCCAGCAGCTTGAGGGGAGCGAACACCGGGGAGCTGTTTTTT.

The sample holds many counts of this clonotype. The chain joins TRBV5-6 to TRBJ2-1; TRBD2 matches at 14 bases. This CDR3 has 15 residues. Germline assignment: CDR1 SGHDT and CDR2 YYEEEE. With V trimmed by 4 bases and J by 10 bases, 7 bases remained unmatched. The CDR3 loop is CASSRLAGGPGEQFF. In DNA form, the CDR3 reads TGTGCCAGCAGCCGACTAGCGGGAGGGCCAGGGGAGCAGTTCTTC. The entire variable domain, with the rest obtained from reference TRBV5-6 and TRBJ2-1, is as follows: DAGVTQSPTHLIKTRGQQVTLRCSPKSGHDTVSWYQQALGQGPQFIFQYYEEEERQRGNFPDRFSGHQFPNYSSELNVNALLLGDSALYLCASSRLAGGPGEQFFGPGTRLTVL.

This clonotype was seen more than once but under ten times. The chain combines TRBV4-1 with TRBJ1-2; D call uncertain. This CDR3 has 14 amino acids. V was pared by 0 bases and J by 0 bases, with 5 bases between. The germline gives CDR1 MGHRA, CDR2 YSYEKL. The CDR3 region has the DNA TGCGCCAGCAGCCAAGATGAGGCTAACTATGGCTACACCTTC. Residues: CASSQDEANYGYTF.

V usage is TRBV7-9 and J usage is TRBJ1-3; perhaps TRBD1 as D (6 bases). This CDR3 comprises 17 residues. Germline CDR1 SEHNR, CDR2 FQNEAQ (reference sequence). Trimming pared 5 bases from V and 0 bases from J, leaving 17 bases between. CDR3 in amino acids: CASSGTPGQPSGNTIYF. CDR3 coding DNA: TGTGCCAGCAGCGGAACCCCCGGACAGCCCTCTGGAAACACCATATATTTT.

This clonotype was observed a few times. The chain is built from TRBV5-5 and TRBJ2-2, with D maybe TRBD2 (5 bases). Germline CDR1 reads SGHKS; CDR2 reads YYEKEE (reference sequence). V was trimmed by 1 base and J by 6 bases, leaving 10 bases between them. The CDR3 extends over 14 amino acids. CDR3 nucleotides: TGTGCCAGCAGCTTGATTAGAGCGGCCGGGGAGCTGTTTTTT. It specifies CASSLIRAAGELFF. The entire variable domain, with the rest obtained from reference TRBV5-5 and TRBJ2-2, is as follows: DAGVTQSPTHLIKTRGQQVTLRCSPISGHKSVSWYQQVLGQGPQFIFQYYEKEERGRGNFPDRFSARQFPNYSSELNVNALLLGDSALYLCASSLIRAAGELFFGEGSRLTVL.